This T cell receptor beta chain came from a study of Ad26.COV2.S vaccination and SARS-CoV-2 variants. Repertoires were generated with immunoSEQ multiplex PCR, while TCRdb's copy carries only in-frame clones and drops some. Here the sample spans roughly 400,000 clones, about 92% being singletons. Sample treatment: over 15 received Ad26.COV2.S at low or high dose, single or two shots; about 5 received placebo; per-sample allocation not given. Samples analyzed were those drawn on day 63 after the first vaccine or placebo injection. The TCR comes from a person between 18 and 59 years old who received the Ad26.COV2.S COVID-19 vaccine or a placebo. Sample: peripheral blood, taken in a trial of Ad26.COV2.S vaccine versus placebo.

CDR3: CASSLSGSEAFF. In nucleotides, the CDR3 is TGTGCCAGTAGTCTGTCTGGGAGTGAAGCTTTCTTT. The chain recombines TRBV19 with TRBJ1-1; D gene ambiguous. The CDR3 contains 12 residues. V was pared by 5 bases and J by 7 bases, with 11 bases between. From germline, CDR1 is LNHDA and CDR2 SQIVND (reference sequence).